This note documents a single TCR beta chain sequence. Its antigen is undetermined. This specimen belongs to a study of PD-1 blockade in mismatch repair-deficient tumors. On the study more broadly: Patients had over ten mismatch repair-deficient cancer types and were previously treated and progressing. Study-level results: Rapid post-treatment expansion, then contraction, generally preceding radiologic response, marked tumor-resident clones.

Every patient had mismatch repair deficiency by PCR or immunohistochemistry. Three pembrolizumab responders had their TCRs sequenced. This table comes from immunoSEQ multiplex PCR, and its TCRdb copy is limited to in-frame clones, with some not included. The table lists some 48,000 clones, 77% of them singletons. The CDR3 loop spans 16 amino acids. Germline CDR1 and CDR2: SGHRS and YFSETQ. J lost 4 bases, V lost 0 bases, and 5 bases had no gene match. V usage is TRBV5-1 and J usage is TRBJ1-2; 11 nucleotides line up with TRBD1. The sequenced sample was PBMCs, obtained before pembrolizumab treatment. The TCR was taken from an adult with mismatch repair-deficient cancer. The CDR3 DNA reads TGCGCCAGCAGCTTGGCCGGGACAGGGGGAAGCTATGGCTACACCTTC. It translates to CASSLAGTGGSYGYTF.